This T cell receptor beta chain was sequenced in a study of OX40 agonist ivuxolimab in advanced cancers. On the study more broadly: Each dose-escalation patient presented with hepatocellular carcinoma, melanoma, renal cell or head and neck cancer. General study results and limits: Expanded clones were, on average, more numerous in CD8+ T cells than in CD4+.

The repertoire was sequenced with immunoSEQ multiplex PCR; TCRdb's copy has only in-frame clones and lacks some. The sample holds some 27,000 clones; about 77% are singletons and the top ten take 11%. With respect to this clone: What it binds is unknown.

Material: CD4+ or CD8+ T cells sorted from blood, obtained in a trial of the OX40 agonist ivuxolimab. The clonotype originates from an adult with an advanced solid tumor such as melanoma, head and neck, liver or kidney cancer.

The DNA of the CDR3 is TGTGCCAGCAGCTACAGCACGGGGGTGGGTGAAAAACTGTTTTTT. Translating it yields CASSYSTGVGEKLFF. V is TRBV7-2 and J is TRBJ1-4, with D maybe TRBD1 (5 bases). V gave up 4 bases and J gave up 7 bases, with 16 bases separating them. CDR3 size: 15 residues. CDR1 is SGHTA, CDR2 FQGNSA, per germline.